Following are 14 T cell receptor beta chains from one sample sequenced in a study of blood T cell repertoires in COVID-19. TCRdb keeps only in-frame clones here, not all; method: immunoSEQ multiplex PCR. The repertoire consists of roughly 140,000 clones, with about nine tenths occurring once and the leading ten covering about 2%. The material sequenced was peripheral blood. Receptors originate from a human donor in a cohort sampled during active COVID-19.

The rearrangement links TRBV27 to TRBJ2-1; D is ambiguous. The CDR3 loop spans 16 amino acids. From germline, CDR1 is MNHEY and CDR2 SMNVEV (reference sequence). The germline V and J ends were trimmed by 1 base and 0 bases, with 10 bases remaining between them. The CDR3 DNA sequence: TGTGCCAGCAGTTTATATCCGGAGAGCTCCTACAATGAGCAGTTCTTC. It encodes CASSLYPESSYNEQFF.

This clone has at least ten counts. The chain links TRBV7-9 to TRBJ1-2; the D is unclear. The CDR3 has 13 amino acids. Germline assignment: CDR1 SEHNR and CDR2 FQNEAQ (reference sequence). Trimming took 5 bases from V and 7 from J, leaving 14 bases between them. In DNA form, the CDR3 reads TGTGCCAGCAGCCTAAATCGAGTTTCTGGCTACACCTTC. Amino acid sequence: CASSLNRVSGYTF.

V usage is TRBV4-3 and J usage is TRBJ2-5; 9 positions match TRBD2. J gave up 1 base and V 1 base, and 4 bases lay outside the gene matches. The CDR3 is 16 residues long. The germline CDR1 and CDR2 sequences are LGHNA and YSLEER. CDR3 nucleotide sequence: TGCGCCAGCAGCCAAGTTGGTAGCGGGAGCCAAGAGACCCAGTACTTC. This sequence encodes CASSQVGSGSQETQYF.

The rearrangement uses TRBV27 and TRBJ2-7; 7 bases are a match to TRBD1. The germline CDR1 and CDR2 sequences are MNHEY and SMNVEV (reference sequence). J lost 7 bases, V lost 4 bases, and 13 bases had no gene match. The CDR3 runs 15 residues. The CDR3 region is CASSYPGTAVSEQYF. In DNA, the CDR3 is TGTGCCAGCAGTTACCCCGGGACAGCCGTCTCGGAGCAGTACTTC.

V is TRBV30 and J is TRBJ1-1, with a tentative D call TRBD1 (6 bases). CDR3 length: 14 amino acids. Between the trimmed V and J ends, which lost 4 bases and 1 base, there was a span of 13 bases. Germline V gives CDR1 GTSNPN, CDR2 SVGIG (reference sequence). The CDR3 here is CAWTVDSWNTEAFF. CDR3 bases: TGTGCCTGGACCGTGGACAGCTGGAACACTGAAGCTTTCTTT.

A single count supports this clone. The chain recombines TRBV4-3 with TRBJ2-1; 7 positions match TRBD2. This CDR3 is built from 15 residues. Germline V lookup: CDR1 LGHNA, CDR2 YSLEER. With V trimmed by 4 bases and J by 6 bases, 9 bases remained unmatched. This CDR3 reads CASSRGLREGNEQFF. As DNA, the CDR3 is TGCGCCAGCAGCCGCGGGTTAAGGGAGGGCAATGAGCAGTTCTTC.

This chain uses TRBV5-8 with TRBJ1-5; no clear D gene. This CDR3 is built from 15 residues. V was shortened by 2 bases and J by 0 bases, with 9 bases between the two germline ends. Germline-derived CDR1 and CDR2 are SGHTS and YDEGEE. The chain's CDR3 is CASSLLHNSNQPQHF. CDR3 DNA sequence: TGTGCCAGCAGCTTATTGCACAATAGCAATCAGCCCCAGCATTTT.

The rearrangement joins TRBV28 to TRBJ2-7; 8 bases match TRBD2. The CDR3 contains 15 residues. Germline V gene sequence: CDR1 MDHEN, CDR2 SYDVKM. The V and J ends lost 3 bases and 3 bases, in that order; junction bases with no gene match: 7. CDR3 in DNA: TGTGCCAGCAGTTTCGACGGGAGGGCTAACTACGAGCAGTACTTC. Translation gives CASSFDGRANYEQYF.

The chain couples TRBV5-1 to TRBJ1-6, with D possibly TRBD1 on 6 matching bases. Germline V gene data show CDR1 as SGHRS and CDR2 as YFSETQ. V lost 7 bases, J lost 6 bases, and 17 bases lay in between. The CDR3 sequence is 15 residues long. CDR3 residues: CASATSDSSNSPLHF. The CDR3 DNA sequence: TGCGCCAGCGCAACATCGGACAGTTCTAATTCACCCCTCCACTTT.

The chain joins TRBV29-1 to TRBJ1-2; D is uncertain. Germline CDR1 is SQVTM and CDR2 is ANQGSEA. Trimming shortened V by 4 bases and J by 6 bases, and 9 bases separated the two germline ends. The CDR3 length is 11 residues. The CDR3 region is CSVGGFDGYTF. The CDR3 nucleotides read TGCAGCGTTGGAGGGTTCGATGGCTACACCTTC. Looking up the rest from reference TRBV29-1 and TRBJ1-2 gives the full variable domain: SAVISQKPSRDICQRGTSLTIQCQVDSQVTMMFWYRQQPGQSLTLIATANQGSEATYESGFVIDKFPISRPNLTFSTLTVSNMSPEDSSIYLCSVGGFDGYTFGSGTRLTVV.

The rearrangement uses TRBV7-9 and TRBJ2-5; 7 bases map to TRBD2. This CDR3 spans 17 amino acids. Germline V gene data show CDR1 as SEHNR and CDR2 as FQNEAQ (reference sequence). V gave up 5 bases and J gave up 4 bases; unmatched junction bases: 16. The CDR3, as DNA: TGTGCCAGCAGCCCTAGGGCGGGGGAACGTGTCGGAGAGACCCAGTACTTC. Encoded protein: CASSPRAGERVGETQYF. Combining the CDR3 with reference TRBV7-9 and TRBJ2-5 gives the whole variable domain DTGVSQNPRHKITKRGQNVTFRCDPISEHNRLYWYRQTLGQGPEFLTYFQNEAQLEKSRLLSDRFSAERPKGSFSTLEIQRTEQGDSAMYLCASSPRAGERVGETQYFGPGTRLLVL.

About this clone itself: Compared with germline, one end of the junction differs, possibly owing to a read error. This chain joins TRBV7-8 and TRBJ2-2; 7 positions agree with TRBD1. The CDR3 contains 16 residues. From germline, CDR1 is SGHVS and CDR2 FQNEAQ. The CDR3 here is CASTLNDRANTGELFF. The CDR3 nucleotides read TGTGCCAGCACCTTAAACGACAGGGCGAACACCGGGGAGCTGTTTTTT. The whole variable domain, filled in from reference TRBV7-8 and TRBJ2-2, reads GAGVSQSPRYKVAKRGQDVALRCDPISGHVSLFWYQQALGQGPEFLTYFQNEAQLDKSGLPSDRFFAERPEGSVSTLKIQRTQQEDSAVYLCASTLNDRANTGELFFGEGSRLTVL.

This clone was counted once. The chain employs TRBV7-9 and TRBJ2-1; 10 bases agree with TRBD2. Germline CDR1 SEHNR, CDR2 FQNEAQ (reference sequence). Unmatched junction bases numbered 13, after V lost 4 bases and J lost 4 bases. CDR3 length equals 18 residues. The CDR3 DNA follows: TGTGCCAGCAGCTCGCCCCGAACTAGCGGGGCCAAATACAATGAGCAGTTCTTC. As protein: CASSSPRTSGAKYNEQFF.

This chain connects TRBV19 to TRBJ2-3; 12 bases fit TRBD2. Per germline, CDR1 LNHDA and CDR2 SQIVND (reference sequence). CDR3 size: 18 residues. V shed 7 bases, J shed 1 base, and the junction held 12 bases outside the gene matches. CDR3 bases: TGTGCCAGTAAGTCGGAGACTAGCGGGAGTCGAGGCACAGATACGCAGTATTTT. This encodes CASKSETSGSRGTDTQYF.